This T cell receptor (beta chain) came from a study of post-analysis software for immune sequencing data. Every TCR beta cDNA library bore unique molecular identifiers. TCRdb re-called the PCR reads through MiXCR, storing one row per CDR3 protein. The sample has approximately 630,000 distinct CDR3 sequences, more than 50% seen once. The material sequenced was blood. The receptor was isolated from a girl aged 2-10 years with multiple sclerosis.

The CDR3 protein is CSARYPTSGGTDTQYF. CDR3 nucleotides: TGCAGTGCTAGATACCCGACTAGCGGGGGCACAGATACGCAGTATTTT. The chain combines TRBV20-1 with TRBJ2-3; 11 positions agree with TRBD2. The CDR3 sequence is 16 residues long. Germline CDR1 DFQATT, CDR2 SNEGSKA (reference sequence). With 2 bases clipped from V and 1 base from J, the junction kept 5 bases outside the gene matches.